The clone carrying this T cell receptor beta chain was counted at least ten times. Antigen specificity is unknown. The source of the sample is a study of response to subunit inactivated influenza vaccine. Study-level results: Authors proposed each seasonal influenza vaccination draws in few new T cells.

Between the trimmed V and J ends, which lost 6 bases and 4 bases, there was a span of 20 bases. The CDR3 spans 16 residues. TCRdb re-derived calls from the RT-PCR reads in MiXCR, one entry per CDR3 protein. The table lists around 190,000 distinct CDR3 sequences, about 9% of them singletons. The source was non-naive T cells sorted from PBMCs, collected on the day of vaccination. V and J are TRBV12-3 or TRBV12-4 and TRBJ2-3; no firm D call. The sequence was collected from a man aged 50 to 60 who received an inactivated influenza vaccine. Written as DNA, the CDR3 is TGTGCCAGCAGCGGAGATGAGGTGTCTAGTCCAGATACGCAGTATTTT. Protein: CASSGDEVSSPDTQYF.